This record covers a single T cell receptor beta chain. The antigen remains undetermined. The data derive from a study of CXCR3-negative and CXCR3-positive naive CD8 T cells. Overall study: About 150 million TRB reads were obtained in total, which works out to about 1.5 +/- 0.3 million per library. Whole-study results and caveats: For naive cells, CXCR3-negative and CXCR3-positive subsets had similar TRBV-TRBJ usage; for memory cells, usage differed. Diversity was high in both naive subsets and much lower in memory cells.

Naive CD8+ T cells carried a CD45RO-CCR7+CD27+CD95- phenotype. Preparation of TRB cDNA libraries relied on 5' RACE carrying UMI labels. One entry per CDR3 protein, without DNA, is what TCRdb gives after re-calling the 5' RACE reads. The specimen's table records 100,000 to 150,000 distinct CDR3 sequences. This CDR3 spans 13 amino acids. Germline values: CDR1 MDHEN, CDR2 SYDVKM. This clonotype was obtained from a human donor in good health. Some clones in this sample may be carry-over from other donors' samples. The rearrangement uses TRBV28 and TRBJ1-5. Material: naive CXCR3- CD8+ T cells from blood. Subset indicated: CD45RO-CCR7+CD27+CD95- naive CD8+ T cells lacking CXCR3 (TNR3-). CDR3 sequence reads: CASRKGSNQPQHF.